These 11 T cell receptor beta chains originate from one sample sequenced in a study of response to subunit inactivated influenza vaccine. TCRdb recomputed calls from the RT-PCR reads with MiXCR, one row per CDR3 protein. The profile shows under 850,000 distinct CDR3 sequences, approximately 17% of them singletons. Sequencing was performed on PBMCs from blood, taken about 5 days after vaccination. The source is a man aged 45-65 years who received an inactivated influenza vaccine.

On this clonotype itself: It may be a read error: a sequence one base away is much more abundant. The genes are TRBV10-3 and TRBJ2-3; 8 nucleotides align to TRBD1. The CDR3 length is 14 residues. J was trimmed by 8 bases and V by 6 bases; bases with no gene match: 10. Germline loops: CDR1 ENHRY, CDR2 SYGVKD. The CDR3 sequence is CAISPLTGVVTQYF. The CDR3 nucleotides are TGTGCCATCAGCCCTCTGACAGGGGTGGTTACGCAGTATTTT.

V usage is TRBV29-1 and J usage is TRBJ2-4, with D uncertain. The CDR3 totals 13 residues. V was shortened by 6 bases and J by 3 bases, with 12 bases between the two germline ends. Germline CDR1 is SQVTM and CDR2 is ANQGSEA. The CDR3, as DNA: TGCAGCGTCCAGCTACCCCTCAAAAACATTCAGTACTTC. It codes for CSVQLPLKNIQYF.

This clonotype has only a few counts. The chain has TRBV4-3 and TRBJ2-1, with 7 bases that match TRBD1. From germline, CDR1 is LGHNA and CDR2 YSLEER. CDR3 length equals 15 residues. With 2 bases clipped from V and 4 bases from J, the junction kept 5 bases outside the gene matches. The CDR3 spells CASSQLRDRYNEQFF. The CDR3 nucleotides are TGCGCCAGCAGCCAACTCCGGGACAGATACAATGAGCAGTTCTTC.

This clonotype was observed a few times. CDR3 sequence: CASSSGQGRNEQFF. Here the CDR3 DNA reads TGTGCCAGCAGCTCGGGACAGGGACGCAATGAGCAGTTCTTC. This chain joins TRBV7-9 and TRBJ2-1; TRBD1 aligns across 9 bases. Germline trimming cut 4 bases from V and 6 bases from J; bases unmatched to any gene: 4. This CDR3 comprises 14 residues. CDR1 is SEHNR, CDR2 FQNEAQ, per germline (reference sequence).

DNA for the CDR3: TGTGCCAGCAGTTTGCTTGGCGGGGGGGTTAAGCATACGCAGTATTTT. It encodes CASSLLGGGVKHTQYF. This chain links TRBV12-3 or TRBV12-4 with TRBJ2-3; the match to TRBD2 covers 9 bases. With V trimmed by 3 bases and J by 7 bases, 11 bases remained unmatched. The CDR3 spans 16 residues.

This clonotype was seen ten or more times. The chain links TRBV10-3 to TRBJ2-5; the match to TRBD1 covers 7 bases. The CDR3 has 13 amino acids. Germline-derived CDR1 and CDR2 are ENHRY and SYGVKD. With V trimmed by 6 bases and J by 3 bases, 4 bases remained unmatched. CDR3 sequence: CAIRAGTEETQYF. CDR3 DNA: TGTGCCATCAGGGCCGGGACAGAAGAGACCCAGTACTTC.

This clonotype occurred many times. This chain connects TRBV29-1 to TRBJ1-5; no reliable D call. Per germline, CDR1 SQVTM and CDR2 ANQGSEA. The CDR3 sequence is 13 residues long. Trimming cost V 5 bases and J 1 base, with 9 bases left between them. CDR3 loop: CSVRLGSNQPQHF. CDR3 in DNA: TGCAGCGTTCGGTTAGGCAGCAATCAGCCCCAGCATTTT.

This clonotype was detected only a few times. The rearrangement links TRBV7-8 to TRBJ2-5, with a weak D call TRBD1 (7 bases). V was trimmed by 2 bases and J by 4 bases, leaving 14 bases between them. CDR3 length equals 15 residues. The germline gives CDR1 SGHVS, CDR2 FQNEAQ. The CDR3 protein is CASSLWQGGGETQYF. The CDR3, as DNA: TGTGCCAGCAGCTTATGGCAGGGGGGAGGAGAGACCCAGTACTTC.

This clonotype was seen once. The rearrangement joins TRBV9 to TRBJ2-3; D not resolved. Germline V gene sequence: CDR1 SGDLS, CDR2 YYNGEE. This CDR3 is 15 amino acids long. Trimming stripped 4 bases from V and 5 bases from J, with 17 bases between. The CDR3, as DNA: TGTGCCAGCAGCACAGCCCCAGGTCCAGGAGATACGCAGTATTTT. It specifies CASSTAPGPGDTQYF.

CDR3 in amino acids: CASWRSNTEAFF. CDR3 coding DNA: TGTGCCAGCTGGCGGTCGAACACTGAAGCTTTCTTT. J is TRBJ1-1 and V is TRBV7-2; no definite D call. Germline V gives CDR1 SGHTA, CDR2 FQGNSA. The ends were cut back, 8 bases at V and 1 base at J, with 8 bases in the middle. CDR3 size: 12 residues. Based on the CDR3 plus reference TRBV7-2 and TRBJ1-1, the full variable domain is GAGVSQSPSNKVTEKGKDVELRCDPISGHTALYWYRQSLGQGLEFLIYFQGNSAPDKSGLPSDRFSAERTGGSVSTLTIQRTQQEDSAVYLCASWRSNTEAFFGQGTRLTVV.

In this sample, this clonotype turned up a few times. The V call is TRBV7-9, the J call TRBJ2-3; 7 positions match TRBD2. With 7 bases clipped from V and 2 bases from J, the junction kept 15 bases outside the gene matches. CDR1 is SEHNR, CDR2 FQNEAQ, per germline (reference sequence). This CDR3 spans 17 amino acids. CDR3 DNA: TGTGCCAGCACCCAAGGGAGGGCCGAGACCCTCACAGATACGCAGTATTTT. Amino acid sequence: CASTQGRAETLTDTQYF.